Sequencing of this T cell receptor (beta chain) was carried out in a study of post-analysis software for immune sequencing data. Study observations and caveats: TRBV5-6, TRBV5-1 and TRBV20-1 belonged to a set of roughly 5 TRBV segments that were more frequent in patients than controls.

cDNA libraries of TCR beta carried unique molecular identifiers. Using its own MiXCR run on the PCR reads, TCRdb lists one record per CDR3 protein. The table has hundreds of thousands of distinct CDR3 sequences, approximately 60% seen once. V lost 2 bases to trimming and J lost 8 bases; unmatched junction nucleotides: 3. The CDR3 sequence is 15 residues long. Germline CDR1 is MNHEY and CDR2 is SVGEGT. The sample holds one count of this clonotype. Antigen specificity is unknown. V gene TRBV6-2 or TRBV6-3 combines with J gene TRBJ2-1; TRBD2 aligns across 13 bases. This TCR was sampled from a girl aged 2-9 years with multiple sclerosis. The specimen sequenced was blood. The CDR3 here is CASSYGTSGEDEQFF. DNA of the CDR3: TGTGCCAGCAGTTACGGGACTAGCGGGGAGGATGAGCAGTTCTTC.